This TCR beta chain was obtained from a study of T cells after yellow fever vaccination (dated by TCRdb to the late 2010s). At the level of the whole study: The SMART-Seq v4 Ultra Low Input RNA kit was used to prepare libraries from fractions with low cell numbers. Two healthy male donors made up the cohort, one aged 18 to 30 years and the other aged 30 to 40 years. Blood was collected at multiple timepoints before and after primary and secondary immunization, and bulk PBMC replicates and cell subsets were isolated. To follow T-cell clones before and after primary and booster YFV17D yellow fever vaccination, bulk TCR alpha and beta repertoires were sequenced over time.

The research as a whole found: After the booster, most clones that had expanded after primary vaccination were detected again (almost 97% of CD4 and around nine tenths of CD8), suggesting broad maintenance of memory. Because only a couple of donors were included in the study, the extent to which the findings can be generalized is limited. A small share of clonotypes occurred in both CD4 and CD8 compartments, likely arising from convergent recombination. Computational filtering was needed because FACS-sorted repertoires could contain abundant contaminating clonotypes from the bulk population. The secondary T-cell response was found to be weaker but faster than the primary response, with a peak reached on day 5 rather than on day 15.

Notes on this clonotype: Its antigen remains unidentified. The sample holds no much larger clone one base away, and base qualities are not on file.

The treatment or condition label for this specimen denotes: live attenuated yellow fever vaccine strain. At every blood-draw timepoint, two biological replicates of bulk PBMCs were collected. A standard Ficoll-Paque protocol was used to isolate PBMCs from peripheral blood. TriZol was used to extract RNA from bulk PBMCs, CD4 and CD8 fractions, and dextramer-positive and dextramer-negative fractions. CDR1 and CDR2, looked up from the germline V gene, are SGHTS and YDEGEE. The V and J ends are trimmed by 1 base and 2 bases, leaving 15 bases between them. The CDR3 covers 16 residues, taking in both the cysteine and the phenylalanine. Solely the CDR3 DNA is kept, with 48 bases framed from the first base. The run used an Illumina NovaSeq 6000. TCR cDNA was synthesized by 5'RACE template switching, through which a universal primer site and unique molecular identifiers were introduced. cDNA synthesis was primed from both the TCR alpha and TCR beta constant segments. Two PCR steps were used to amplify libraries, with sample barcodes and sequencing adapters being added in the second step. Libraries were sequenced on Illumina HiSeq 2500 (2x100 bp) or NovaSeq (2x150 bp). The paper's data handling went like this. Reads were demultiplexed and collapsed into UMI consensus sequences with MIGEC, and V(D)J alignment was performed with MiXCR. Vaccine-responding clonotypes were defined with edgeR using replicate PBMC samples, requiring FDR below 0.01 and a log2 fold change above 5 up to day 15. Bulk clonotypes were assigned CD4 or CD8 identity according to which sequenced CD4 or CD8 repertoire held them at higher abundance. TCRdb cleaned the public reads at Q25 with fastp, built clones with MiXCR and kept in-frame beta chains. Under each unique CDR3 protein, matching rows form one entry showing the most common genes and DNA. TCRdb's processing, not the authors', yielded these V and J calls. The table for this sample lists a few hundred thousand distinct CDR3 sequences; 3.5% to 4.5% of them were counted only once. Of the sample, roughly 21% falls within the top ten clones.

This TCR came from a man aged 18 to 30 who received the YFV17D yellow fever vaccine. This specimen consisted of PBMCs, obtained 15 days after the yellow fever booster vaccination. The sequence links TRBV5-8 to TRBJ1-1, with no reliable assignment of the D segment. The CDR3 sequence is CASSLRIGTRNTEAFF. The DNA reads TGTGCCAGCAGCTTGAGAATAGGAACGAGAAACACTGAAGCTTTCTTT.